One and the same sample provided the 11 T cell receptor beta chains below, sequenced in a study of T-cell memory formation after mild COVID-19. TCRdb re-derived calls from the 5' RACE reads in MiXCR, one entry per CDR3 protein. Of 120,000 to 150,000 distinct CDR3 sequences in the sample, 6% to 6.5% are singletons; the top ten hold roughly 1.9%. The sample comprised PBMCs or a T cell subset sorted from them (not recorded which). All receptors derive from an adult woman who had mild COVID-19 (a few samples of this study predate the infection). Cell type and time point are not known.

The rearrangement joins TRBV6-2 or TRBV6-3 to TRBJ2-3; D possibly corresponds to TRBD1 (5 bases). This CDR3 is 13 amino acids long. The V end was cut by 6 bases, the J end by 4 bases, with 11 bases between. Germline CDR1 MNHEY, CDR2 SVGEGT. The CDR3 loop reads CASSRDRADTQYF. CDR3 DNA: TGTGCCAGCAGCCGCGACAGAGCAGATACGCAGTATTTT.

This clonotype has only a few counts. The CDR3 bases are TGTGCCGCTGGACCAATAGCGGGGAACTACGAGCAGTACTTC. Translation gives CAAGPIAGNYEQYF. This chain connects TRBV10-3 to TRBJ2-7, with TRBD2 matching over 8 bases. The germline gives CDR1 ENHRY, CDR2 SYGVKD. The trim removed 11 bases at V and 3 bases at J, leaving 12 bases unmatched. The CDR3 has 14 residues.

This clonotype was counted ten times or more. The chain is built from TRBV11-2 and TRBJ2-7, with D perhaps TRBD1 (6 bases). Trimming left V 5 bases short and J 1 base short, with 9 bases between. Germline V gene sequence: CDR1 SGHAT, CDR2 FQNNGV. This CDR3 has 13 residues. CDR3 DNA: TGTGCCAGCAGCCCCGACAGGTCCTACGAGCAGTACTTC. Its protein is CASSPDRSYEQYF.

This clonotype was observed a handful of times. The chain is built from TRBV5-1 and TRBJ1-1, with D possibly TRBD1 on 5 matching bases. V lost 0 bases to trimming and J lost 11 bases, with 20 bases between them. The CDR3 contains 15 residues. Germline V gene sequence: CDR1 SGHRS, CDR2 YFSETQ. Here the CDR3 reads CASSLGGAPEDVAFF. The CDR3 coding sequence is TGCGCCAGCAGCTTGGGGGGCGCACCGGAGGACGTTGCTTTCTTT.

In its sample, this clonotype was seen many times. This CDR3 is CASSLDAGRRTGEAFF. As DNA, the CDR3 is TGCGCCAGCAGCTTGGACGCAGGGCGGAGGACTGGTGAAGCTTTCTTT. The gene calls are TRBV5-1 and TRBJ1-1; D is perhaps TRBD1 (5 bases). The V gene's germline CDR1 is SGHRS and CDR2 YFSETQ. The length of the CDR3 is 16 residues. Trimming left V 0 bases short and J 7 bases short, with 19 bases between.

This clonotype has a count of ten or more. Written as DNA, the CDR3 is TGTGCCAGCACCCCCTCGGGGGATGAGCAGTTCTTC. It encodes CASTPSGDEQFF. V and J are TRBV7-6 and TRBJ2-1; TRBD2 might be the D (6 bases). Germline CDR1 reads SGHVS; CDR2 reads FNYEAQ. This CDR3 contains 12 residues. V lost 7 bases to trimming and J lost 8 bases, with 12 bases between them.

This clonotype was recorded many times. The V gene is TRBV4-3, the J gene TRBJ2-7; TRBD1 matches at 11 bases. This CDR3 is 16 amino acids long. V lost 3 bases to trimming and J lost 1 base; unmatched junction nucleotides: 5. Germline lookup yields CDR1 LGHNA and CDR2 YSLEER. CDR3 region: CASSHVGDRGSYEQYF. CDR3 DNA: TGCGCCAGCAGCCATGTAGGGGACAGGGGGTCCTACGAGCAGTACTTC.

The V gene is TRBV20-1, the J gene TRBJ1-2, with 12 bases that match TRBD1. The CDR3 loop spans 16 amino acids. With V trimmed by 4 bases and J by 5 bases, 11 bases remained unmatched. Germline V lookup: CDR1 DFQATT, CDR2 SNEGSKA (reference sequence). CDR3 coding DNA: TGCAGTGCTACTCGCGGGACAGGGGGCCTCGGATATGGCTACACCTTC. It is translated as CSATRGTGGLGYGYTF.

This clonotype was seen more than once but under ten times. The chain carries TRBV5-5 and TRBJ2-3, with TRBD2 matching 7 bases. The germline gives CDR1 SGHKS, CDR2 YYEKEE (reference sequence). The CDR3 length is 14 residues. Losses at the gene ends were 6 bases for V and 6 bases for J; bases not matched to a gene: 10. The CDR3 is CASNGGGAFDTQYF. The DNA of the CDR3 is TGTGCCAGCAACGGCGGGGGTGCCTTCGATACGCAGTATTTT.

The V and J genes are TRBV30 and TRBJ2-1; no firm D call. The ends were cut back, 1 base at V and 4 bases at J, with 14 bases in the middle. Germline CDR1 is GTSNPN and CDR2 is SVGIG (reference sequence). The CDR3 contains 15 residues. The CDR3 bases are TGTGCCTGGAGTGCCGACCGGACGGCATACAATGAGCAGTTCTTC. As protein: CAWSADRTAYNEQFF.

DNA for the CDR3: TGCGCCAGCAGCTTGGGAAACGTAGGGTTGACTGAAGCTTTCTTT. The encoded protein is CASSLGNVGLTEAFF. The chain joins TRBV5-1 to TRBJ1-1, with D hard to call. Germline V lookup: CDR1 SGHRS, CDR2 YFSETQ. The V end lost 0 bases, the J end lost 5 bases, and 14 bases lay between the germline ends. This CDR3 comprises 15 residues.